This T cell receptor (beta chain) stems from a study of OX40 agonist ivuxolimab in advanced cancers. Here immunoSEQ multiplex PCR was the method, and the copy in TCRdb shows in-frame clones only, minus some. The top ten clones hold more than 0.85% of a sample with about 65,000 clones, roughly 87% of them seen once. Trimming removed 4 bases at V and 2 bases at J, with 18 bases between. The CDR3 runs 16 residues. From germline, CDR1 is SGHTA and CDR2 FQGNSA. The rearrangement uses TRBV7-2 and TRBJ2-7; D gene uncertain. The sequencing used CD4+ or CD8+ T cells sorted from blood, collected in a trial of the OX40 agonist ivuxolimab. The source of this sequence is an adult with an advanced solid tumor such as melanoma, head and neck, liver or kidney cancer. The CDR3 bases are TGTGCCAGCAGCTCTAATCCGAAAGTTACGGCCTACGAGCAGTACTTC. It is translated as CASSSNPKVTAYEQYF.